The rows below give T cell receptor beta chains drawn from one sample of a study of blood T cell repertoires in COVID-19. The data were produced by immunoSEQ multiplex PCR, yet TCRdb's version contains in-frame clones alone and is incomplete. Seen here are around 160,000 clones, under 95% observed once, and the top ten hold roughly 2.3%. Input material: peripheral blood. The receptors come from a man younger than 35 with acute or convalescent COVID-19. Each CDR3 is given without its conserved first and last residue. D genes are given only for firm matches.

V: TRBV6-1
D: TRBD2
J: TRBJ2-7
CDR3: ASSEHLLAGFLQGEQY

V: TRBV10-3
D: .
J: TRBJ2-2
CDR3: AISEIIPAESGELF

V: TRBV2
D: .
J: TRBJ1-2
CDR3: ASSEVREGYHGYT

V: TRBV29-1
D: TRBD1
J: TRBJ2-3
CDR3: SVEGQGFTDTQY

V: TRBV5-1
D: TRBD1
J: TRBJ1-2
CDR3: ASSGGGRDGYT

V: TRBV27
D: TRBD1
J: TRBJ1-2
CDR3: ASSEGGFYGYT

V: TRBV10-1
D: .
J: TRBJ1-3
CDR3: AKGGNTIY

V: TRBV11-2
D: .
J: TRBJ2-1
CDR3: ASSLERGNEQF

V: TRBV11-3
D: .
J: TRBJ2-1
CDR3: ASSVGAPGYNEQF

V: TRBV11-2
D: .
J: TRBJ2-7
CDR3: ASSLGQASSYEQY